This T cell receptor beta chain was identified in a study of control samples from healthy donors and cancer patients. Trimming pared 5 bases from V and 0 bases from J, leaving 8 bases between. This CDR3 region has 15 residues. Germline V gives CDR1 MNHEY, CDR2 SVGAGI. Method: immunoSEQ multiplex PCR; TCRdb's copy keeps in-frame clones and lacks some. This sample has about 140,000 clones, with approximately 86% found just once. This TCR derives from a young man in good health. Input material: blood. This chain uses TRBV6-5 with TRBJ2-6; no firm D call. CDR3 sequence: CASSTRVSGANVLTF. CDR3 DNA: TGTGCCAGCAGTACTCGGGTCTCTGGGGCCAACGTCCTGACTTTC.